One and the same sample provided the 32 T cell receptor beta chains below, sequenced in a study of human T cells and chemical hapten exposure. TCRdb re-derived calls from the RACE reads in MiXCR, one entry per CDR3 protein. The sample lists under 450,000 distinct CDR3 sequences, around 6% occurring once. Time point described: patch test 2, 6 weeks after DPC sensitization. Described treatment: therapeutic diphenylcyclopropenone sensitization with weekly scalp DPC. The material sequenced was whole blood, taken in connection with sensitization to the hapten diphenylcyclopropenone (DPC). The receptors stem from a woman aged 18 to 35 with alopecia areata. Some clones in this sample may be carry-over from other donors' samples.

A few counts support this clonotype. The chain employs TRBV7-8 and TRBJ2-7; D might be TRBD2 (5 bases). The V gene lost 4 bases and the J gene lost 0 bases, with 13 bases spanning the gap. CDR1 and CDR2 from the germline V gene are SGHVS and FQNEAQ. There are 15 residues in the CDR3. The CDR3 sequence: CASSSLEGASYEQYF. In DNA form, the CDR3 reads TGTGCCAGCAGCTCCCTCGAGGGTGCCTCCTACGAGCAGTACTTC.

This clonotype was counted between two and nine times. This chain connects TRBV20-1 to TRBJ2-7; TRBD1 matches 8 bases. The CDR3 totals 18 residues. CDR1 DFQATT and CDR2 SNEGSKA come from the germline V gene (reference sequence). Losses at the gene ends were 0 bases for V and 3 bases for J; bases not matched to a gene: 16. The CDR3 here is CSAREAGGSTSDGYEQYF. The CDR3 DNA reads as TGCAGTGCTAGAGAAGCAGGGGGCTCTACCTCTGATGGCTACGAGCAGTACTTC.

This clonotype was counted ten times or more. The chain combines TRBV4-3 with TRBJ2-3; TRBD2 agrees at 8 bases. The CDR3 is 16 residues long. The ends lost 4 bases at V and 5 bases at J; junction bases unmatched: 11. Germline lookup yields CDR1 LGHNA and CDR2 YSLEER. The chain's CDR3 is CASSRTRGGLGDTQYF. For the CDR3, the DNA is TGCGCCAGCAGCCGGACACGGGGGGGCCTGGGAGATACGCAGTATTTT.

There are a few counts of this clonotype. The chain is built from TRBV20-1 and TRBJ2-3; possibly TRBD2 for D (6 bases). CDR1 and CDR2 from the germline V gene are DFQATT and SNEGSKA (reference sequence). The CDR3 length is 14 residues. Trimming pared 6 bases from V and 2 bases from J, leaving 15 bases between. CDR3 residues: CSAGGGTNTDTQYF. The CDR3, as DNA: TGCAGTGCGGGAGGAGGGACGAACACAGATACGCAGTATTTT.

This clonotype was counted a few times. This sequence joins TRBV7-9 and TRBJ1-2, with D possibly matching TRBD1 (6 bases). The CDR3 is made up of 13 amino acids. Germline loops: CDR1 SEHNR, CDR2 FQNEAQ (reference sequence). Trimming left V 1 base short and J 7 bases short, with 10 bases between. The CDR3 coding sequence is TGTGCCAGCAGCTTAGGGACAGCCCCTGGCTACACCTTC. The encoded protein is CASSLGTAPGYTF.

This clonotype was seen ten or more times. V and J are TRBV4-2 and TRBJ2-3; tentatively, D is TRBD2 (6 bases). Germline V gene data show CDR1 as LGHNA and CDR2 as YNFKEQ. V was clipped by 0 bases and J by 4 bases, with 14 bases between them. The CDR3 is 16 amino acids. The CDR3 spells CASSQDNGGEADTQYF. CDR3 coding DNA: TGTGCCAGCAGCCAAGATAACGGCGGGGAGGCAGATACGCAGTATTTT.

A remark on this clonotype: A clone one base away is much larger, so this may be a read error. The CDR3 end shows no conserved phenylalanine or tryptophan, and so a read error is likely. V gene TRBV18 combines with J gene TRBJ2-3; D not resolved. With 0 bases removed from V and 4 bases from J, the gap between germline ends came to 8 bases. Germline lookup yields CDR1 KGHSH and CDR2 LQKENI. This CDR3 is 14 amino acids long. The CDR3 here is CASSPPREADTQYC. The CDR3 DNA sequence: TGTGCCAGCTCACCACCTAGAGAGGCAGATACGCAGTATTGT.

This clonotype was picked up many times. The chain links TRBV4-2 to TRBJ2-1; D is ambiguous. Trimming left V 1 base short and J 4 bases short, with 17 bases between. The CDR3 consists of 17 residues. The germline CDR1 and CDR2 sequences are LGHNA and YNFKEQ. CDR3 sequence: CASSQVSARSPYNEQFF. CDR3 bases: TGTGCCAGCAGCCAAGTGTCCGCCCGGAGCCCATACAATGAGCAGTTCTTC.

This clonotype was observed many times. The rearrangement uses TRBV11-2 and TRBJ2-5, with D perhaps matching TRBD1 (6 bases). Germline CDR1 SGHAT, CDR2 FQNNGV. The V gene lost 5 bases and the J gene lost 5 bases, with 15 bases spanning the gap. The CDR3 consists of 14 residues. CDR3 sequence reads: CASSPGQIYETQYF. For the CDR3, the DNA is TGTGCCAGCAGCCCAGGACAGATTTATGAGACCCAGTACTTC.

This clonotype was counted a few times. V and J are TRBV5-5 and TRBJ2-2; D is unclear. The CDR3 runs to 15 residues. Per the germline V gene, CDR1 is SGHKS and CDR2 is YYEKEE (reference sequence). Trimming shortened V by 4 bases and J by 8 bases, and 18 bases separated the two germline ends. CDR3 nucleotides: TGTGCCAGCAGCGACGCTGTACTTACGAGAGGGGAGCTGTTTTTT. Encoded protein: CASSDAVLTRGELFF.

The CDR3 region is CASSLGSRRHTEAFF. CDR3 DNA: TGTGCCAGCAGCTTAGGATCCAGGCGCCACACTGAAGCTTTCTTT. V usage is TRBV7-2 and J usage is TRBJ1-1; D gene uncertain. V was shortened by 1 base and J by 3 bases, with 12 bases between the two germline ends. CDR1 and CDR2 (germline): SGHTA, FQGNSA. The CDR3 has 15 residues.

The sample holds a few counts of this clonotype. The rearrangement uses TRBV6-5 and TRBJ2-6, with 7 bases that match TRBD2. The CDR3 has 17 residues. Germline V CDR1 and CDR2: MNHEY, SVGAGI. Trimming at V came to 8 bases and at J to 0 bases, leaving 10 bases not matched to a gene. The CDR3 sequence is CASRGSGASSGANVLTF. The CDR3 coding sequence is TGTGCCAGCCGCGGGAGCGGTGCCTCCTCTGGGGCCAACGTCCTGACTTTC.

This clonotype was recorded many times. Here the CDR3 reads CASGLGYDRGYGYTF. The DNA for the CDR3 is TGTGCTAGTGGTTTGGGCTACGACAGGGGGTATGGCTACACCTTC. The chain employs TRBV12-5 and TRBJ1-2; TRBD1 matches at 9 bases. From germline, CDR1 is LGHNT and CDR2 FRNRAP. V was clipped by 1 base and J by 5 bases; unmatched bases: 5. This CDR3 has 15 residues.

The chain couples TRBV7-2 to TRBJ2-3, with unresolved D. Germline assignment: CDR1 SGHTA and CDR2 FQGNSA. This CDR3 has 12 residues. Trimming removed 5 bases at V and 5 bases at J, with 8 bases between. The CDR3: CASSPRIDTQYF. The CDR3 DNA reads TGTGCCAGCAGCCCACGGATAGATACGCAGTATTTT.

This clonotype was counted at least ten times. The CDR3 DNA follows: TGCAGCGTTGGCAAGGGGTCGAACACTGAAGCTTTCTTT. Its translation: CSVGKGSNTEAFF. The chain couples TRBV29-1 to TRBJ1-1, with D perhaps matching TRBD1 (5 bases). Trimming shortened V by 4 bases and J by 1 base, and 10 bases separated the two germline ends. There are 13 residues in the CDR3. Germline V CDR1 and CDR2: SQVTM, ANQGSEA. Supplemented by reference TRBV29-1 and TRBJ1-1, the full variable domain reads SAVISQKPSRDICQRGTSLTIQCQVDSQVTMMFWYRQQPGQSLTLIATANQGSEATYESGFVIDKFPISRPNLTFSTLTVSNMSPEDSSIYLCSVGKGSNTEAFFGQGTRLTVV.

This clonotype occurred many times. The J gene is TRBJ1-5, the V gene TRBV6-1; D remains ambiguous. Germline V gene sequence: CDR1 MNHNS, CDR2 SASEGT. V was shortened by 2 bases and J by 1 base, with 15 bases between the two germline ends. The CDR3 is made up of 17 amino acids. This chain's CDR3 is CASSEFVPGGSNQPQHF. In DNA, the CDR3 is TGTGCCAGCAGTGAATTCGTTCCTGGTGGAAGCAATCAGCCCCAGCATTTT.

This clonotype was detected only a few times. The chain recombines TRBV7-2 with TRBJ2-1; a weak D match, TRBD1 (5 bases). The length of the CDR3 is 13 residues. The V gene lost 5 bases and the J gene lost 8 bases, with 13 bases spanning the gap. CDR1 is SGHTA and CDR2 is FQGNSA in the germline V gene. The CDR3 region has the DNA TGTGCCAGCAGCCCCCGGACAACCGATGAGCAGTTCTTC. Its protein is CASSPRTTDEQFF.

This clonotype appeared a few times. The chain links TRBV28 to TRBJ2-3; D ambiguous. This CDR3 has 14 amino acids. Germline assignment: CDR1 MDHEN and CDR2 SYDVKM. Trimming took off 6 bases at V and 2 bases at J, with 12 bases between the two ends. The CDR3 here is CASRDRGYTDTQYF. The DNA of the CDR3 is TGTGCCAGCAGGGACCGAGGCTACACAGATACGCAGTATTTT.

The chain has TRBV12-3 or TRBV12-4 and TRBJ2-7; a possible D gene is TRBD1 (7 bases). The CDR3 totals 17 residues. With 4 bases removed from V and 8 bases from J, the gap between germline ends came to 27 bases. The CDR3 loop reads CASSSLYSSEGARKQYF. The CDR3 coding sequence is TGTGCCAGCAGTTCCCTTTACTCTAGCGAGGGGGCCCGAAAGCAGTACTTC.

The CDR3 loop reads CASFPGATNEKLFF. In DNA form, the CDR3 reads TGTGCCAGTTTCCCGGGAGCAACTAATGAAAAACTGTTTTTT. This sequence joins TRBV18 and TRBJ1-4; no clear D. V was clipped by 9 bases and J by 0 bases, with 11 bases between them. CDR1 is KGHSH and CDR2 is LQKENI in the germline V gene. The CDR3 spans 14 residues.

V is TRBV12-3 or TRBV12-4 and J is TRBJ1-4; D perhaps matches TRBD1 (5 bases). The CDR3 is made up of 15 amino acids. The V gene lost 5 bases and the J gene lost 4 bases, with 14 bases spanning the gap. CDR3 sequence: CASSPGDGFNEKLFF. Here the CDR3 DNA reads TGTGCCAGCAGTCCCGGGGACGGATTTAATGAAAAACTGTTTTTT.

The table lists this clonotype with a few counts. V usage is TRBV2 and J usage is TRBJ1-1; a weak D match, TRBD1 (5 bases). Trimming left V 6 bases short and J 10 bases short, with 15 bases between. Germline CDR1 SNHLY, CDR2 FYNNEI. CDR3 length equals 12 residues. In DNA, the CDR3 is TGTGCCAGCAGAGCCGAACTGGGGGGAGCTTTCTTT. It is translated as CASRAELGGAFF.

The V gene is TRBV19, the J gene TRBJ2-3, with D perhaps matching TRBD2 (7 bases). This CDR3 contains 15 residues. The germline V gene encodes CDR1 LNHDA and CDR2 SQIVND (reference sequence). Trimming pared 7 bases from V and 1 base from J, leaving 15 bases between. The CDR3: CASTSGGAGTDTQYF. Here the CDR3 DNA reads TGTGCCAGTACCTCGGGGGGCGCGGGCACAGATACGCAGTATTTT.

This clonotype occurred many times. This chain connects TRBV20-1 to TRBJ1-4; D remains ambiguous. CDR3 length: 14 amino acids. Trimming shortened V by 3 bases and J by 4 bases, and 12 bases separated the two germline ends. Germline V gene sequence: CDR1 DFQATT, CDR2 SNEGSKA (reference sequence). Written as DNA, the CDR3 is TGCAGTGCTAGGGATTGGAAACTTAATGAAAAACTGTTTTTT. Protein product: CSARDWKLNEKLFF.

This clonotype was counted between two and nine times. The chain employs TRBV7-8 and TRBJ1-6, with 8 bases identical to TRBD1. With 5 bases clipped from V and 9 bases from J, the junction kept 6 bases outside the gene matches. The CDR3 loop spans 14 amino acids. Germline V CDR1 and CDR2: SGHVS, FQNEAQ. In DNA, the CDR3 is TGTGCCAGCAGCACAGGACAGGGAGGTTCACCCCTCCACTTT. Amino acid sequence: CASSTGQGGSPLHF.

At least ten counts were recorded for this clonotype. The J gene is TRBJ2-7, the V gene TRBV4-2; 9 nucleotides align to TRBD1. V was clipped by 5 bases and J by 2 bases; unmatched bases: 7. Germline assignment: CDR1 LGHNA and CDR2 YNFKEQ. The CDR3 has 15 residues. The CDR3 here is CASSSSTGGPYEQYF. CDR3 coding DNA: TGTGCCAGCAGCTCCTCGACAGGGGGACCCTACGAGCAGTACTTC.

This chain links TRBV29-1 with TRBJ1-2; D possibly corresponds to TRBD1 (5 bases). The CDR3 has 14 amino acids. CDR1 and CDR2 from the germline V gene are SQVTM and ANQGSEA. Trimming removed 2 bases at V and 4 bases at J, with 14 bases between. CDR3 region: CSVEKLGTGYGYTF. The CDR3 nucleotides are TGCAGCGTTGAAAAACTGGGGACCGGCTATGGCTACACCTTC.

This clonotype was picked up a small number of times. CDR3 sequence reads: CASSPNLIQETQYF. The CDR3 DNA sequence: TGTGCCAGCAGCCCAAACTTAATCCAAGAGACCCAGTACTTC. The rearrangement uses TRBV7-2 and TRBJ2-5; D remains unclear. The CDR3 is made up of 14 amino acids. The V gene's germline CDR1 is SGHTA and CDR2 FQGNSA. V lost 5 bases, J lost 1 base, and 11 bases lay in between.

In the case of this clonotype: As the CDR3 is not closed by the conserved phenylalanine or tryptophan, this likely results from a read error. No DNA is shown, since the ends of the CDR3 on it are uncertain; the CDR3 is the one TCRdb lists. The J gene is TRBJ2-7, the V gene TRBV28; TRBD1, the table's D call, was not compared with the DNA. The CDR3 totals 11 residues, both ends included. Germline V gives CDR1 MDHEN, CDR2 SYDVKM. This CDR3 is CASSSGHETKL.

The V gene is TRBV28, the J gene TRBJ1-2; D not certain. There are 13 residues in the CDR3. The germline V gene encodes CDR1 MDHEN and CDR2 SYDVKM. V was cut by 3 bases and J by 5 bases, with 10 bases left in between. CDR3 in amino acids: CASSLKRGYGYTF. As DNA, the CDR3 is TGTGCCAGCAGTTTGAAGCGAGGGTATGGCTACACCTTC.

This clonotype was found many times. The rearrangement uses TRBV7-2 and TRBJ1-1; 8 bases map to TRBD1. Trimming cost V 1 base and J 0 bases; bases outside gene matches: 4. The CDR3 contains 16 residues. CDR1 is SGHTA and CDR2 is FQGNSA in the germline V gene. CDR3 sequence (DNA): TGTGCCAGCAGCTTAGGGCAGGGGGCCCTGAACACTGAAGCTTTCTTT. Protein sequence: CASSLGQGALNTEAFF. The full variable domain, rest sourced from reference TRBV7-2 and TRBJ1-1, is GAGVSQSPSNKVTEKGKDVELRCDPISGHTALYWYRQSLGQGLEFLIYFQGNSAPDKSGLPSDRFSAERTGGSVSTLTIQRTQQEDSAVYLCASSLGQGALNTEAFFGQGTRLTVV.

The chain is built from TRBV20-1 and TRBJ2-3; 9 nucleotides match TRBD2. V gave up 6 bases and J gave up 4 bases; unmatched junction bases: 8. Germline CDR1 and CDR2: DFQATT and SNEGSKA (reference sequence). This CDR3 has 14 amino acids. DNA of the CDR3: TGCAGTGCCTTATTAGCGGGGGAATCAGATACGCAGTATTTT. This sequence encodes CSALLAGESDTQYF.